Described below is a single T cell receptor (beta chain) sequence and its context. This clone may be a read error of a much larger clone one base away. Likely a read error: the CDR3 ends without its conserved phenylalanine or tryptophan. The record originates from a study of molecular identifiers for immune sequencing clone quantification. The CDR3 extends over 14 amino acids. V was shortened by 0 bases and J by 4 bases, with 13 bases between the two germline ends. Germline V gives CDR1 DFQATT, CDR2 SNEGSKA (reference sequence). Using its own MiXCR run on the PCR reads, TCRdb lists one record per CDR3 protein. The data contain roughly 630,000 distinct CDR3 sequences, around 25% of them seen just once; the ten biggest clones take up about 0.8%.

V usage is TRBV20-1 and J usage is TRBJ2-7; maybe TRBD2 (5 bases). The source of this sequence is a human donor in good health. Some libraries in this study had Jurkat cell RNA spiked in. Sequencing was done on a sample of naive CD8+ T cells from blood, with Jurkat cell RNA spiked in. As to subset: FACS-sorted CD8+CD4-CCR7+CD45RA+ naive T cells. CDR3 sequence reads: CSARDVRTGYEQYL. CDR3 coding DNA: TGCAGTGCTAGAGATGTACGGACGGGGTACGAGCAGTACCTC.